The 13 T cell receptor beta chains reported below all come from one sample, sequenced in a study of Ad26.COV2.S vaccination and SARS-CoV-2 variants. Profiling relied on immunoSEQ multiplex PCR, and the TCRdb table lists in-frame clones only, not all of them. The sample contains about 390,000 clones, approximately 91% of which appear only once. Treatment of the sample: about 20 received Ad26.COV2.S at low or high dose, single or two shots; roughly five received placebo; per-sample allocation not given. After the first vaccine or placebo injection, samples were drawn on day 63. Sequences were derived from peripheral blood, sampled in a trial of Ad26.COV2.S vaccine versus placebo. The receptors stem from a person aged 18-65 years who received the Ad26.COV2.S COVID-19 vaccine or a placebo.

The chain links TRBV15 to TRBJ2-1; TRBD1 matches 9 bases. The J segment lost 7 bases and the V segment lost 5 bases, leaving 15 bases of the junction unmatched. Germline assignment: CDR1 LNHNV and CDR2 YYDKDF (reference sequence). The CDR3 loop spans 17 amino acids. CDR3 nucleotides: TGTGCCACCAGCGGCACCGACAGGGGGGGATTTCAAAATGAGCAGTTCTTC. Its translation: CATSGTDRGGFQNEQFF.

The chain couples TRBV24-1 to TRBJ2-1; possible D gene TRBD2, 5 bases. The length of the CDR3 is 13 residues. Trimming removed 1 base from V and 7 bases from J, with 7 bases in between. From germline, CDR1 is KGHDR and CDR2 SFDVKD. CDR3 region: CATSDLWENEQFF. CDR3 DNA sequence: TGTGCCACCAGTGATTTATGGGAGAATGAGCAGTTCTTC.

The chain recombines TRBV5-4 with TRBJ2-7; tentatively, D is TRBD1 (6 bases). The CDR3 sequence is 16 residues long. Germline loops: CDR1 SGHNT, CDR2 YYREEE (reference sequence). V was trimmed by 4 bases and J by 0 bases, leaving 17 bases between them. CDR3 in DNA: TGTGCCAGCAGCAGTATGACAGGCGTCGCCTCCTACGAGCAGTACTTC. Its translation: CASSSMTGVASYEQYF.

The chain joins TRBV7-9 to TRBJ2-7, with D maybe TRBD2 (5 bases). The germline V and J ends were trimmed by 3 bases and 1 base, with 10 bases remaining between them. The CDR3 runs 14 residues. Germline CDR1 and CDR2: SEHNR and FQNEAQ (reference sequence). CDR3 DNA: TGTGCCAGCAGCTTCTCTAGCCAGTCCTACGAGCAGTACTTC. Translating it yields CASSFSSQSYEQYF.

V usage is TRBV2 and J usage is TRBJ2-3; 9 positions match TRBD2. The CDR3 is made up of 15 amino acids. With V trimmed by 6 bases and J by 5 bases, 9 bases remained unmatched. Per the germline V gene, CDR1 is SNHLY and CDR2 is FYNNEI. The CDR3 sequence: CASSKPGLAVDTQYF. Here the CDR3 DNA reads TGTGCCAGCAGCAAACCGGGACTAGCAGTAGATACGCAGTATTTT.

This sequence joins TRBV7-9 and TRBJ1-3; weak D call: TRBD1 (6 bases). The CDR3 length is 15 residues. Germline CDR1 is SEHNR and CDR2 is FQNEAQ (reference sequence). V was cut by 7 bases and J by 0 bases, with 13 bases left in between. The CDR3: CASIQDSHSGNTIYF. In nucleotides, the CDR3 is TGTGCCAGCATCCAGGACAGCCACTCTGGAAACACCATATATTTT. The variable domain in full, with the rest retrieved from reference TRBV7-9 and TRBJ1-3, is DTGVSQNPRHKITKRGQNVTFRCDPISEHNRLYWYRQTLGQGPEFLTYFQNEAQLEKSRLLSDRFSAERPKGSFSTLEIQRTEQGDSAMYLCASIQDSHSGNTIYFGEGSWLTVV.

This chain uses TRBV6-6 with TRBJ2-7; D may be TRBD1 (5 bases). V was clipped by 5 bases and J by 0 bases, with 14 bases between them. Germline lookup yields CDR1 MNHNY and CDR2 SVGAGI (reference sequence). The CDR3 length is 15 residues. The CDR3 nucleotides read TGTGCCAGCAGTGTGACAGCACAAAGCTCCTACGAGCAGTACTTC. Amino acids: CASSVTAQSSYEQYF.

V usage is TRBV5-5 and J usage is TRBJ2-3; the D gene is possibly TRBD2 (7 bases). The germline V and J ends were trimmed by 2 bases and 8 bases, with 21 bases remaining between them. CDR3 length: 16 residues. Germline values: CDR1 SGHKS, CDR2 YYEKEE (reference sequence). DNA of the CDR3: TGTGCCAGCAGCTTCGACGGGGGGCCGAAGGGAGGTACGCAGTATTTT. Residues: CASSFDGGPKGGTQYF.

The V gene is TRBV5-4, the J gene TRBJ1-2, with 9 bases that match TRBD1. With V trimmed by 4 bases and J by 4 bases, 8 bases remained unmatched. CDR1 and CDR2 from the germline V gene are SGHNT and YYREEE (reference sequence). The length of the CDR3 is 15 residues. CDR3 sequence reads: CASSSRDRVPYGYTF. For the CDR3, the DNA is TGTGCCAGCAGCAGCCGGGACAGGGTTCCCTATGGCTACACCTTC.

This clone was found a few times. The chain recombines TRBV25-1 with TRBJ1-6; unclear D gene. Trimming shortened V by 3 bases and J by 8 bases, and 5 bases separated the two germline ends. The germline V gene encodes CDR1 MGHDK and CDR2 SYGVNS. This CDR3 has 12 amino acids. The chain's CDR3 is CASSDPYSPLHF. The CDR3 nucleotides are TGTGCCAGCAGTGACCCTTATTCACCCCTCCACTTT.

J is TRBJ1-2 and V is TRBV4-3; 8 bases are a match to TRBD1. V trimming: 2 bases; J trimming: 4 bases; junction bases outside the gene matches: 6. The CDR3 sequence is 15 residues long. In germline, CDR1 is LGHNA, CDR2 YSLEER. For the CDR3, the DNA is TGCGCCAGCAGCCAACCGCGCGACAGGGGCTATGGCTACACCTTC. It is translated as CASSQPRDRGYGYTF.

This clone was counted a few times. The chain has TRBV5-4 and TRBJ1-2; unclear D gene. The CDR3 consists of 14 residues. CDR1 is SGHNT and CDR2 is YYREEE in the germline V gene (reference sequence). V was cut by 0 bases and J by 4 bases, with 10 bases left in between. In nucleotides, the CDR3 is TGTGCCAGCAGCTTGGCCTTTGACGGCTATGGCTACACCTTC. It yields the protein CASSLAFDGYGYTF.

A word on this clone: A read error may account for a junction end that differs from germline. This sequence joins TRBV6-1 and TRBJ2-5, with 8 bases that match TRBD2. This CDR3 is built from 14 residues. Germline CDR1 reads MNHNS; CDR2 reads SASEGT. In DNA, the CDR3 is TGTGCCAGCAGTAAAGCTAGCGGGTCCAGACATCCATACTTC. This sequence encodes CASSKASGSRHPYF.